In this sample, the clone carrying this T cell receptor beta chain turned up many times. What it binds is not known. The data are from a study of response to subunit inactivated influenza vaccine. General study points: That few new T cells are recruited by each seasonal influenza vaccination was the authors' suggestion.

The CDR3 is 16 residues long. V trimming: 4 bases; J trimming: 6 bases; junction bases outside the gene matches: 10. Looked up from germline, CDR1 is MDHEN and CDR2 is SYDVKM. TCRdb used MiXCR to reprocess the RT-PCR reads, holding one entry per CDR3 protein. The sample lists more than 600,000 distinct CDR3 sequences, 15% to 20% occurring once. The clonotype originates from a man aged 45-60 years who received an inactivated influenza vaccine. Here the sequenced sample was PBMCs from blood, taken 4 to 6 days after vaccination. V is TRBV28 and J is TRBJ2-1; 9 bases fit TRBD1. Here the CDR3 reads CASSSSGTGKGNEQFF. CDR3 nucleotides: TGTGCCAGCAGTTCCTCCGGGACAGGGAAGGGCAATGAGCAGTTCTTC.